This TCR beta chain was captured in a study of neurological immune-mediated disorders. V lost 1 base to trimming and J lost 0 bases, with 9 bases between them. Germline V gene sequence: CDR1 SEHNR, CDR2 FQNEAQ (reference sequence). This CDR3 contains 15 residues. TCRdb processed the 5' RACE reads anew with MiXCR; each CDR3 protein has one entry. The table has tens of thousands of distinct CDR3 sequences, about 6% seen once. This clonotype occurred many times. The chain carries TRBV7-9 and TRBJ1-1, with D perhaps matching TRBD1 (6 bases). Sequencing used CD4+ T cells from blood. The clonotype originates from a middle-aged woman in good health. This CDR3 is CASSLGDRLNTEAFF. CDR3 DNA sequence: TGTGCCAGCAGCTTAGGAGACAGGTTGAACACTGAAGCTTTCTTT.